The 20 T cell receptor beta chains reported below all come from one sample, sequenced in a study of blood T cell repertoires in COVID-19. Sequenced by immunoSEQ multiplex PCR; TCRdb stores in-frame clones only, minus some. This sample yields 150,000 to 200,000 clones, of which around nine tenths are seen a single time; approximately 0.77% belongs to the top ten. The sample taken for sequencing was PBMCs or T cells enriched from blood (not recorded which). Every receptor here comes from a woman in her late teens or twenties who had recovered from COVID-19.

The table lists this clone with a count of one. This chain uses TRBV27 with TRBJ1-1; D remains ambiguous. This CDR3 spans 13 amino acids. Germline V CDR1 and CDR2: MNHEY, SMNVEV (reference sequence). V lost 3 bases and J lost 3, with 8 bases in between. CDR3 DNA: TGTGCCAGCAGTTTGGGAGGTGACACTGAAGCTTTCTTT. It translates to CASSLGGDTEAFF.

The gene calls are TRBV11-2 and TRBJ2-3; 7 bases line up with TRBD2. V was pared by 4 bases and J by 3 bases, with 4 bases of the junction left unmatched. Germline-derived CDR1 and CDR2 are SGHAT and FQNNGV. This CDR3 contains 14 residues. CDR3 sequence reads: CASSWGTITDTQYF. The CDR3 nucleotides are TGTGCCAGCAGCTGGGGGACTATTACAGATACGCAGTATTTT.

This sequence joins TRBV27 and TRBJ2-7; 8 positions agree with TRBD2. This CDR3 is built from 15 residues. The junction had 13 bases not matched to a gene; V was cut back by 5 bases and J by 7 bases. CDR1 is MNHEY and CDR2 is SMNVEV in the germline V gene (reference sequence). This chain's CDR3 is CASSPSTSGGGEQYF. The CDR3 DNA sequence: TGTGCCAGCAGTCCAAGCACTAGCGGAGGGGGGGAGCAGTACTTC.

This rearrangement joins TRBV24-1 to TRBJ2-5; TRBD2 matches 7 bases. Germline V CDR1 and CDR2: KGHDR, SFDVKD. The CDR3 consists of 15 residues. J lost 4 bases, V lost 4 bases, and 8 bases had no gene match. The CDR3 DNA is TGTGCCACCAGTGACCGCCGACTAGCCCCAGAGACCCAGTACTTC. Translated, it gives CATSDRRLAPETQYF.

This chain joins TRBV7-9 and TRBJ1-1, with D possibly TRBD1 on 5 matching bases. Trimming stripped 1 base from V and 5 bases from J, with 14 bases between. Per germline, CDR1 SEHNR and CDR2 FQNEAQ (reference sequence). This CDR3 is built from 15 residues. CDR3 sequence reads: CASSLGGFGGTEAFF. DNA of the CDR3: TGTGCCAGCAGCTTAGGTGGTTTCGGGGGAACTGAAGCTTTCTTT.

The chain carries TRBV30 and TRBJ2-6; 7 bases agree with TRBD2. Trimming removed 2 bases from V and 0 bases from J; junction bases left unmatched: 4. The germline V gene encodes CDR1 GTSNPN and CDR2 SVGIG (reference sequence). CDR3 size: 16 residues. DNA for the CDR3: TGTGCCTGGAGTATTGGCGGGGGCTCTGGGGCCAACGTCCTGACTTTC. Translating it yields CAWSIGGGSGANVLTF.

The chain carries TRBV3-1 (or the pseudogene TRBV3-2) and TRBJ1-2, with 9 bases that match TRBD1. CDR1 and CDR2 (germline): LGHDT, YNNKEL (reference sequence). There are 13 residues in the CDR3. Trimming at V came to 6 bases and at J to 8 bases, leaving 7 bases not matched to a gene. CDR3 residues: CASSPGTGRGYTF. The CDR3 coding sequence is TGTGCCAGCAGTCCCGGGACAGGGAGAGGCTACACCTTC.

The chain is built from TRBV4-2 and TRBJ2-1; D unresolved. This CDR3 has 14 amino acids. Germline V gene data show CDR1 as LGHNA and CDR2 as YNFKEQ. Trimming cost V 0 bases and J 5 bases, with 8 bases left between them. CDR3 in DNA: TGTGCCAGCAGCCAAGATAAAACAGACAATGAGCAGTTCTTC. Its protein is CASSQDKTDNEQFF.

In DNA, the CDR3 is TGTGCCAGCAGAGACGGGACAGGGGGCAGGGATTCACCCCTCCACTTT. It is translated as CASRDGTGGRDSPLHF. The chain employs TRBV2 and TRBJ1-6, with 12 bases identical to TRBD1. CDR3 length equals 16 residues. Unmatched junction bases numbered 8, after V lost 6 bases and J lost 8 bases. Germline-derived CDR1 and CDR2 are SNHLY and FYNNEI.

This clone was seen a single time. V usage is TRBV29-1 and J usage is TRBJ1-1; TRBD1 matches 9 bases. V lost 7 bases to trimming and J lost 7 bases; unmatched junction nucleotides: 16. Per germline, CDR1 SQVTM and CDR2 ANQGSEA. This CDR3 comprises 15 residues. CDR3 nucleotides: TGCAGCGCTAACCTTAACAGGGGGCGAGTAGGTGAAGCTTTCTTT. It yields the protein CSANLNRGRVGEAFF.

The chain carries TRBV27 and TRBJ2-1; D is undetermined. Germline V gene data show CDR1 as MNHEY and CDR2 as SMNVEV (reference sequence). The CDR3 has 12 amino acids. V dropped 6 bases and J dropped 4 bases, with 7 bases sitting between them. The CDR3 DNA is TGTGCCAGCAGACTAAATTACAATGAGCAGTTCTTC. The encoded protein is CASRLNYNEQFF.

The genes are TRBV4-3 and TRBJ2-7; 9 positions match TRBD2. This CDR3 is built from 14 residues. Germline loops: CDR1 LGHNA, CDR2 YSLEER. Trimming cost V 2 bases and J 2 bases; bases outside gene matches: 1. CDR3 sequence (DNA): TGCGCCAGCAGCCAATTAGCGGGAGCCTACGAGCAGTACTTC. It encodes CASSQLAGAYEQYF.

The V call is TRBV27, the J call TRBJ2-1, with 7 bases lining up with TRBD2. The CDR3 consists of 15 residues. Trimming at V came to 4 bases and at J to 2 bases, leaving 5 bases not matched to a gene. CDR1 MNHEY and CDR2 SMNVEV come from the germline V gene (reference sequence). CDR3 nucleotides: TGTGCCAGCAGTTCCAATGCGGGGGCCTACAATGAGCAGTTCTTC. It yields the protein CASSSNAGAYNEQFF.

In its sample, this clone was seen a few times. This CDR3 is CASSSRGRGSYNEQFF. For the CDR3, the DNA is TGTGCCAGCAGTTCCAGGGGGCGCGGGTCCTACAATGAGCAGTTCTTC. The chain combines TRBV27 with TRBJ2-1, with TRBD1 matching over 8 bases. Germline CDR1 reads MNHEY; CDR2 reads SMNVEV (reference sequence). Germline trimming cut 4 bases from V and 1 base from J; bases unmatched to any gene: 6. The CDR3 contains 16 residues.

J is TRBJ2-7 and V is TRBV30; possibly TRBD1 for D (6 bases). The CDR3 spans 14 residues. Germline V gene data show CDR1 as GTSNPN and CDR2 as SVGIG (reference sequence). V lost 3 bases and J lost 2, with 14 bases in between. The CDR3 spells CAWSADRLAYEQYF. CDR3 coding DNA: TGTGCCTGGAGCGCTGACAGGCTAGCCTACGAGCAGTACTTC.

This clone was counted only a few times. V is TRBV6-5 and J is TRBJ1-1, with D perhaps matching TRBD1 (6 bases). The CDR3 totals 15 residues. CDR1 is MNHEY and CDR2 is SVGAGI in the germline V gene. Trimming pared 2 bases from V and 8 bases from J, leaving 18 bases between. The DNA of the CDR3 is TGTGCCAGCAGTTACGACAGGCCCTCACTGAAGGAAGCTTTCTTT. Translated, it gives CASSYDRPSLKEAFF.

The rearrangement joins TRBV19 to TRBJ1-1; D is unclear. Trimming cost V 7 bases and J 1 base, with 13 bases left between them. CDR3 length: 14 amino acids. The V gene's germline CDR1 is LNHDA and CDR2 SQIVND (reference sequence). In DNA, the CDR3 is TGTGCCAGTACGGGGAGGGCCTCGAACACTGAAGCTTTCTTT. This translates into CASTGRASNTEAFF.

This chain joins TRBV30 and TRBJ2-7; 11 bases agree with TRBD1. Unmatched junction bases numbered 2, after V lost 3 bases and J lost 4 bases. This CDR3 has 13 residues. Germline V gene data show CDR1 as GTSNPN and CDR2 as SVGIG (reference sequence). CDR3 sequence reads: CAWRGTGGYEQYF. The DNA for the CDR3 is TGTGCCTGGAGGGGGACAGGGGGATACGAGCAGTACTTC. The full variable domain, rest sourced from reference TRBV30 and TRBJ2-7, is SQTIHQWPATLVQPVGSPLSLECTVEGTSNPNLYWYRQAAGRGLQLLFYSVGIGQISSEVPQNLSASRPQDRQFILSSKKLLLSDSGFYLCAWRGTGGYEQYFGPGTRLTVT.

The gene calls are TRBV6-4 and TRBJ2-7; D gene uncertain. In germline, CDR1 is MRHNA, CDR2 SNTAGT. CDR3 length: 14 residues. The ends were cut back, 3 bases at V and 2 bases at J, with 11 bases in the middle. CDR3 DNA: TGTGCCAGCAGTGAGGCCTCAGTAACCTACGAGCAGTACTTC. Amino acids: CASSEASVTYEQYF.

The V and J genes are TRBV7-6 and TRBJ2-7; 10 bases match TRBD2. The V segment lost 0 bases and the J segment 6 bases; nucleotides outside the gene matches: 2. CDR1 SGHVS and CDR2 FNYEAQ come from the germline V gene. The CDR3 length is 14 residues. The CDR3 sequence: CASSLATSGFEQYF. CDR3 sequence (DNA): TGTGCCAGCAGCTTAGCGACTAGCGGGTTCGAGCAGTACTTC.